The 16 T cell receptor beta chains below come from one sample, sequenced in a study of blood T cells in healthy people across ages. Together with a sample-barcoded 5' primer, a J-beta primer mix was included in a second PCR lasting about 6 to 11 cycles. TCRdb re-analysed the 5' RACE reads in MiXCR, keeping a single row per CDR3 protein. The table includes some 880,000 distinct CDR3 sequences, approximately 35% detected once. The sequencing sample was made of blood. Every receptor here comes from a man between 18 and 29 years old in good health.

The V call is TRBV6-5, the J call TRBJ1-4; 10 bases match TRBD1. CDR1 is MNHEY and CDR2 is SVGAGI in the germline V gene. The CDR3 contains 14 residues. V lost 6 bases to trimming and J lost 8 bases; unmatched junction nucleotides: 6. The CDR3 spells CASRAGTGVEKLFF. The CDR3 DNA follows: TGTGCCAGCAGGGCCGGGACAGGGGTCGAAAAACTGTTTTTT.

In this sample, this clonotype turned up a few times. The chain couples TRBV6-5 to TRBJ2-3; D ambiguous. The V and J ends lost 2 bases and 6 bases respectively, with 12 bases between them. CDR3 length: 14 residues. Germline V gives CDR1 MNHEY, CDR2 SVGAGI. The CDR3 nucleotides read TGTGCCAGCAGTTACGCCTCCGACTGGGATACGCAGTATTTT. As protein: CASSYASDWDTQYF.

This sequence joins TRBV7-2 and TRBJ1-3; D gene ambiguous. This CDR3 region has 14 residues. V gave up 0 bases and J gave up 4 bases, with 7 bases separating them. CDR1 and CDR2 from the germline V gene are SGHTA and FQGNSA. The DNA for the CDR3 is TGTGCCAGCAGCTTAGCGCGTGCGGGAAACACCATATATTTT. Translation gives CASSLARAGNTIYF.

The chain employs TRBV5-1 and TRBJ2-1; 12 bases match TRBD2. J gave up 8 bases and V 2 bases, and 8 bases lay outside the gene matches. The CDR3 runs 16 residues. From germline, CDR1 is SGHRS and CDR2 YFSETQ. CDR3 DNA sequence: TGCGCCAGCAGCTTCTTTTTGACTAGCGGGGGTGATGAGCAGTTCTTC. Amino acids: CASSFFLTSGGDEQFF.

This clonotype occurred a few times. V usage is TRBV19 and J usage is TRBJ2-2; D remains unclear. This CDR3 comprises 15 residues. V was cut by 5 bases and J by 9 bases, with 19 bases left in between. The germline CDR1 and CDR2 sequences are LNHDA and SQIVND (reference sequence). The CDR3 DNA reads TGTGCCAGTAGTTATAGCTCCGTCCCCCTAAGGGAGCTGTTTTTT. Translation: CASSYSSVPLRELFF.

A remark on this clonotype: Germline is not matched at one junction end, which may reflect a read error. The chain has TRBV29-1 and TRBJ2-5, with a possible D match to TRBD1 (6 bases). The CDR3 consists of 13 residues. The V gene's germline CDR1 is SQVTM and CDR2 ANQGSEA. The CDR3, as DNA: TGCAGCGCTGAAGGCCAGGGGCACGAGACCCAGTACTTC. This encodes CSAEGQGHETQYF.

Of note for this clonotype: Being one base from a much bigger clone, this may be a read error. Here the CDR3 reads CASSLTALGGGGYEQYF. CDR3 nucleotide sequence: TGTGCCAGCAGTTTGACGGCCCTCGGGGGGGGAGGATACGAGCAGTACTTC. This chain uses TRBV12-3 or TRBV12-4 with TRBJ2-4, with 8 bases fitting TRBD2. Near its end, the DNA agrees better with TRBJ2-7, so the J call may be wrong. This CDR3 has 17 residues.

The chain recombines TRBV20-1 with TRBJ1-5; 9 bases line up with TRBD1. This CDR3 contains 13 residues. With 8 bases clipped from V and 6 bases from J, the junction kept 8 bases outside the gene matches. The germline CDR1 and CDR2 sequences are DFQATT and SNEGSKA (reference sequence). The CDR3 nucleotides are TGCAGTTTACAGGGGGCGCAGGGTCAGCCCCAGCATTTT. It codes for CSLQGAQGQPQHF.

The chain carries TRBV12-3 or TRBV12-4 and TRBJ2-5; D gene uncertain. This CDR3 region has 13 residues. The V gene lost 7 bases and the J gene lost 0 bases, with 9 bases spanning the gap. This CDR3 is CASTLGYQETQYF. The DNA of the CDR3 is TGTGCCAGCACCTTGGGCTACCAAGAGACCCAGTACTTC.

Details on this clonotype: The junction differs from germline at one of its ends, possibly a read error. This CDR3 is CASSLHGSSYGQYF. CDR3 bases: TGTGCCAGCAGTTTACACGGGAGTTCCTACGGGCAGTACTTC. The chain links TRBV28 to TRBJ2-7; a weak D match, TRBD2 (6 bases). CDR1 MDHEN and CDR2 SYDVKM come from the germline V gene. This CDR3 region has 14 residues.

This clonotype has just a few counts. CDR3 sequence reads: CASKAGIPYGYTF. The CDR3 region has the DNA TGTGCCAGCAAAGCGGGGATCCCCTATGGCTACACCTTC. The chain couples TRBV6-2 or TRBV6-3 to TRBJ1-2; D unresolved. The CDR3 contains 13 residues. V was clipped by 7 bases and J by 4 bases, with 13 bases between them. Germline V gene sequence: CDR1 MNHEY, CDR2 SVGEGT.

As for this clonotype: At one boundary the junction diverges from the germline segment, which might be a read error. V usage is TRBV20-1 and J usage is TRBJ2-3; 10 nucleotides line up with TRBD1. The CDR3 contains 16 residues. The germline gives CDR1 DFQATT, CDR2 SNEGSKA (reference sequence). The CDR3 nucleotides are TGCAGTGCTAGTTTTGGGGGACAGGGGCACACAGATGCGCAGTATTTT. It encodes CSASFGGQGHTDAQYF.

Only a few counts were recorded for this clonotype. The chain carries TRBV12-3 or TRBV12-4 and TRBJ2-5; D remains ambiguous. This CDR3 spans 14 amino acids. Between the trimmed V and J ends, which lost 5 bases and 5 bases, there was a span of 15 bases. In DNA form, the CDR3 reads TGTGCCAGCAGTACTCATAGGGTGGGGGAGACCCAGTACTTC. Translating it yields CASSTHRVGETQYF.

This clonotype showed up many times. This sequence joins TRBV4-1 and TRBJ2-4; TRBD1 might be the D (7 bases). Germline CDR1 is MGHRA and CDR2 is YSYEKL. The CDR3 is 14 residues long. V was clipped by 4 bases and J by 5 bases, with 12 bases between them. The CDR3 loop is CASSRQGGENIQYF. CDR3 DNA sequence: TGCGCCAGCAGCCGCCAGGGGGGAGAAAACATTCAGTACTTC.

The chain couples TRBV6-2 or TRBV6-3 to TRBJ2-4, with D perhaps matching TRBD2 (5 bases). Per the germline V gene, CDR1 is MNHEY and CDR2 is SVGEGT. The CDR3 loop spans 15 amino acids. V was clipped by 2 bases and J by 4 bases, with 12 bases between them. CDR3 residues: CASSYRGTAKNIQYF. In DNA, the CDR3 is TGTGCCAGCAGTTACCGGGGAACCGCTAAAAACATTCAGTACTTC.

This clonotype was picked up a small number of times. Mismatch with germline at one junction end may stem from a read error. The chain links TRBV20-1 to TRBJ1-2, with 9 positions matching TRBD1. CDR3 size: 13 residues. Germline values: CDR1 DFQATT, CDR2 SNEGSKA (reference sequence). CDR3 region: CSASLGQGKGCTF. Written as DNA, the CDR3 is TGCAGTGCTTCTCTTGGACAGGGGAAGGGCTGCACCTTC.